One sample yielded the 13 T cell receptor beta chains listed below, sequenced in a study of cytomegalovirus exposure and HLA in healthy donors (dated by TCRdb to the late 2010s). Library preparation was by the immunoSEQ multiplex PCR assay. The multiplex PCR relied on a mix of 60 forward primers for TCR Vbeta segments and 13 reverse primers for TCR Jbeta segments. What TCRdb holds here is the immuneACCESS table cut down to in-frame rearrangements. Part of the clones is not present; checked against another copy, under half of the missing clones reflect an unresolved V gene, and the others are unexplained. For this sample there are about 140,000 clones; roughly two thirds appear just once. The ten top clones hold less than 2% of the sample. The sample consisted of PBMCs. The receptors shown here come from a male donor in good health and CMV-seronegative.

The J gene is TRBJ1-2, the V gene TRBV10-2; D is uncertain. V dropped 0 bases and J dropped 9 bases, with 17 bases sitting between them. Germline values: CDR1 WSHSY, CDR2 SAAADI. The CDR3 is 15 residues long. This chain's CDR3 is CASSESNPRVSSYTF. CDR3 bases: TGCGCCAGCAGTGAGTCGAATCCGAGGGTTTCGAGCTACACCTTC.

The J gene is TRBJ2-1, the V gene TRBV13; 9 bases match TRBD1. The V gene end was trimmed by 6 bases and the J gene end by 7 bases; junction bases not matched to a gene: 10. The length of the CDR3 is 15 residues. Germline values: CDR1 PRHDT, CDR2 FYEKMQ (reference sequence). The CDR3 nucleotides are TGTGCCAGCAGTTCTGGACAGGGGTATAGAAATGAGCAGTTCTTC. Its translation is CASSSGQGYRNEQFF.

There are a few counts of this clone. V gene TRBV5-6 combines with J gene TRBJ1-1; a possible D gene is TRBD1 (5 bases). The CDR3 sequence is 13 residues long. Trimming stripped 9 bases from V and 4 bases from J, with 16 bases between. CDR1 is SGHDT, CDR2 YYEEEE, per germline. The CDR3 DNA sequence: TGTGCCACCCACCGGTGGGGGGTCACTGAAGCTTTCTTT. Translation gives CATHRWGVTEAFF. Combining the CDR3 with reference TRBV5-6 and TRBJ1-1 gives the whole variable domain DAGVTQSPTHLIKTRGQQVTLRCSPKSGHDTVSWYQQALGQGPQFIFQYYEEEERQRGNFPDRFSGHQFPNYSSELNVNALLLGDSALYLCATHRWGVTEAFFGQGTRLTVV.

This sequence joins TRBV11-2 and TRBJ1-1; D is ambiguous. Germline V gene data show CDR1 as SGHAT and CDR2 as FQNNGV. V was shortened by 1 base and J by 1 base, with 4 bases between the two germline ends. This CDR3 contains 13 residues. The CDR3 DNA sequence: TGTGCCAGCAGCTTAGGCGAGAACACTGAAGCTTTCTTT. Residues: CASSLGENTEAFF.

This clone occurred once. In DNA form, the CDR3 reads TGTGCCAGCAGCCCCAGGCTAGCGGGGACCCAATCCTCCTACAATGAGCAGTTCTTC. It yields the protein CASSPRLAGTQSSYNEQFF. This chain joins TRBV7-6 and TRBJ2-1; 9 positions agree with TRBD2. Germline V gene lookup returns CDR1 SGHVS and CDR2 FNYEAQ. The CDR3 sequence is 19 residues long. J lost 0 bases, V lost 5 bases, and 14 bases had no gene match.

This chain joins TRBV4-3 and TRBJ2-7; 8 positions agree with TRBD2. This CDR3 is built from 15 residues. Germline CDR1 LGHNA, CDR2 YSLEER. V was pared by 3 bases and J by 2 bases, with 6 bases of the junction left unmatched. CDR3 nucleotides: TGCGCCAGCAGCCACGATACTAGCGGAACCTACGAGCAGTACTTC. Its translation is CASSHDTSGTYEQYF.

The rearrangement links TRBV5-1 to TRBJ2-1; D gene unclear. The CDR3 covers 15 residues. V lost 0 bases and J 3 bases, leaving 10 bases between the germline ends. Looked up from germline, CDR1 is SGHRS and CDR2 is YFSETQ. CDR3 coding DNA: TGCGCCAGCAGCTTGGCCTTGGGCAACTACAATGAGCAGTTCTTC. Its protein is CASSLALGNYNEQFF.

The V and J genes are TRBV6-5 and TRBJ1-4, with TRBD1 identical over 10 bases. This CDR3 region has 16 residues. Germline values: CDR1 MNHEY, CDR2 SVGAGI. V lost 0 bases to trimming and J lost 7 bases; unmatched junction nucleotides: 5. CDR3 sequence: CASSYSMGQGIEKLFF. CDR3 DNA sequence: TGTGCCAGCAGTTACTCGATGGGACAGGGGATTGAAAAACTGTTTTTT.

This clone was seen more than once but under ten times. The V and J genes are TRBV25-1 and TRBJ2-5, with D tentatively TRBD1 (6 bases). The V gene's germline CDR1 is MGHDK and CDR2 SYGVNS. Trimming removed 1 base at V and 13 bases at J, with 16 bases between. The CDR3 is 13 amino acids. The chain's CDR3 is CASSEFYGTRVYF. The CDR3 DNA reads as TGTGCCAGCAGTGAATTTTACGGGACAAGAGTGTACTTC. Together with reference TRBV25-1 and TRBJ2-5, the CDR3 gives the full variable domain: EADIYQTPRYLVIGTGKKITLECSQTMGHDKMYWYQQDPGMELHLIHYSYGVNSTEKGDLSSESTVSRIRTEHFPLTLESARPSHTSQYLCASSEFYGTRVYFGPGTRLLVL.

CDR3 loop: CASSPWGDTYGYTF. The CDR3 nucleotides read TGTGCCAGCAGCCCCTGGGGCGACACCTATGGCTACACCTTC. The chain couples TRBV7-2 to TRBJ1-2; perhaps TRBD1 as D (5 bases). The V gene lost 5 bases and the J gene lost 4 bases, with 14 bases spanning the gap. Germline CDR1 reads SGHTA; CDR2 reads FQGNSA. This CDR3 comprises 14 residues. Full variable domain (missing parts from reference TRBV7-2 and TRBJ1-2): GAGVSQSPSNKVTEKGKDVELRCDPISGHTALYWYRQSLGQGLEFLIYFQGNSAPDKSGLPSDRFSAERTGGSVSTLTIQRTQQEDSAVYLCASSPWGDTYGYTFGSGTRLTVV.

This sequence joins TRBV6-6 and TRBJ2-7; D is perhaps TRBD2 (6 bases). Germline V gives CDR1 MNHNY, CDR2 SVGAGI (reference sequence). This CDR3 comprises 12 residues. Trimming took off 0 bases at V and 7 bases at J, with 7 bases between the two ends. CDR3 loop: CASSYSGREQYF. The CDR3 bases are TGTGCCAGCAGTTACTCGGGGAGGGAGCAGTACTTC.

This clone turned up a few times. CDR3 nucleotide sequence: TGCGCCAGCAGCCCTCGGGAAGGGGGACCTGAAAAACTGTTTTTT. Residues: CASSPREGGPEKLFF. J is TRBJ1-4 and V is TRBV4-3; D is possibly TRBD1 (6 bases). The length of the CDR3 is 15 residues. Germline-derived CDR1 and CDR2 are LGHNA and YSLEER. V lost 4 bases and J lost 7, with 16 bases in between.

CDR3 nucleotides: TGTGCCAGCAGTGAATTGGGCGGGCCCTCAATGGGGGAGCTGTTTTTT. Residues: CASSELGGPSMGELFF. The rearrangement links TRBV25-1 to TRBJ2-2; weak D call: TRBD2 (5 bases). The ends were cut back, 1 base at V and 8 bases at J, with 17 bases in the middle. Germline V gene sequence: CDR1 MGHDK, CDR2 SYGVNS. The CDR3 covers 16 residues.